This TCR beta chain was sequenced in a study of T-cell memory formation after mild COVID-19. Study-wide background: The study found TCR clusters largely donor specific. Overall study results and limits: CD4+ contracting clones lay mainly in CM and EM, CD8+ ones in EMRA. Cross-reactive memory appears to have joined, as suggested by some responding clones showing up in pre-infection memory.

TCRdb reprocessed the 5' RACE reads with MiXCR, giving one entry per CDR3 protein. The sample lists about 82,000 distinct CDR3 sequences, around 13% occurring once. The CDR3 extends over 13 amino acids. CDR1 is KGHDR and CDR2 is SFDVKD in the germline V gene. V shed 4 bases and J shed 7 bases, with 12 bases lying between them. Concerning this clonotype itself: Its specificity is unknown.

The sequenced sample was PBMCs or a T cell subset sorted from them (not recorded which). This receptor was taken from a man aged 18 to 30 who had mild COVID-19 (a few samples of this study predate the infection). Cell type and time point are not known. The chain links TRBV24-1 to TRBJ1-2; D unclear. Written as DNA, the CDR3 is TGTGCCACCAGTGACACGGGAGGGCGTGGCTACACCTTC. Protein product: CATSDTGGRGYTF.